The 3 T cell receptor beta chains presented below share a single source sample, sequenced in a study of blood T cell repertoires in COVID-19. Sequencing used immunoSEQ multiplex PCR; TCRdb keeps in-frame clones, though not all of them. Among about 74,000 clones, about four fifths were seen once, and the ten largest hold around a third. Sequenced input: peripheral blood. Source of these receptors: a man in his 70s with acute or convalescent COVID-19.

The chain links TRBV5-5 to TRBJ2-7; 8 bases are shared with TRBD2. The CDR3 length is 16 residues. CDR1 and CDR2 (germline): SGHKS, YYEKEE (reference sequence). The V gene end was trimmed by 3 bases and the J gene end by 0 bases; junction bases not matched to a gene: 8. The CDR3 nucleotides are TGTGCCAGCAGCTGGTCCGGGACTAGAGGCTCCTACGAGCAGTACTTC. This codes for CASSWSGTRGSYEQYF. The whole variable domain, remainder taken from reference TRBV5-5 and TRBJ2-7, is DAGVTQSPTHLIKTRGQQVTLRCSPISGHKSVSWYQQVLGQGPQFIFQYYEKEERGRGNFPDRFSARQFPNYSSELNVNALLLGDSALYLCASSWSGTRGSYEQYFGPGTRLTVT.

The chain uses TRBV5-6 and TRBJ2-4, with D possibly TRBD1 on 6 matching bases. V was pared by 2 bases and J by 3 bases, with 12 bases between. The CDR3 is 15 amino acids. Germline CDR1 and CDR2: SGHDT and YYEEEE. The CDR3 DNA reads as TGTGCCAGCAGCTTAGGGGGTAAGGGCAAAAACATTCAGTACTTC. Its protein product is CASSLGGKGKNIQYF.

V is TRBV7-8 and J is TRBJ2-3; TRBD2 aligns across 7 bases. V trimming: 1 base; J trimming: 4 bases; junction bases outside the gene matches: 5. In germline, CDR1 is SGHVS, CDR2 FQNEAQ. The CDR3 loop spans 15 amino acids. CDR3 sequence reads: CASSLGWGGSDTQYF. Written as DNA, the CDR3 is TGTGCCAGCAGCTTAGGTTGGGGGGGGTCAGATACGCAGTATTTT.